This T cell receptor beta chain was recorded in a study of blood T cell repertoires in COVID-19. Study details: Sources were T cells, B-cell-depleted T cells, or PBMCs; the material itself was cDNA or gDNA.

Germline V gives CDR1 SNHLY, CDR2 FYNNEI. Trimming stripped 3 bases from V and 0 bases from J, with 15 bases between. There are 17 residues in the CDR3. Authors' methods: Cell counts per sample came from amplifying reference gene primers. The data were produced by immunoSEQ multiplex PCR, yet TCRdb's version contains in-frame clones alone and is incomplete. V, J and clone size are those of that table, while D and trimming were read from the DNA. Counted here are about 280,000 clones, about 82% occurring once; the ten biggest clones make up 4.5% to 5.5%. This rearrangement joins TRBV2 to TRBJ2-4; D might be TRBD2 (5 bases). The receptor comes from a man over 45 with active or convalescent COVID-19. Input material: peripheral blood. The CDR3 sequence is CASSDGSGYLAKNIQYF. DNA of the CDR3: TGTGCCAGCAGTGATGGGAGCGGATACCTAGCCAAAAACATTCAGTACTTC.